What follows are 3 T cell receptor beta chains derived from one specimen sequenced in a study of CDR3 diversity in severe acne. Using its own MiXCR run on the PCR reads, TCRdb lists one record per CDR3 protein. The table records some 84,000 distinct CDR3 sequences, roughly half of them present only once. The sample comprised blood. Receptor source: a male donor in good health, serving as a control.

The table lists this clonotype with a few counts. The chain has TRBV7-9 and TRBJ1-2, with D uncertain. Deletions cut 4 bases from V and 8 bases from J, with 17 bases between. Germline lookup yields CDR1 SEHNR and CDR2 FQNEAQ (reference sequence). The CDR3 is made up of 14 amino acids. The DNA of the CDR3 is TGTGCCAGCAGCTCCGGTCGCCACGGCGGAGGCTACACCTTC. It encodes CASSSGRHGGGYTF.

This clonotype has ten or more counts. The chain is built from TRBV28 and TRBJ2-5, with a weak D call TRBD2 (7 bases). The CDR3 loop spans 15 amino acids. V dropped 6 bases and J dropped 5 bases, with 19 bases sitting between them. Germline assignment: CDR1 MDHEN and CDR2 SYDVKM. The CDR3 DNA reads as TGTGCCAGCAGCACCTTCGGGGGGCTGGGGGAGACCCAGTACTTC. This translates into CASSTFGGLGETQYF.

The rearrangement links TRBV19 to TRBJ1-2; 11 bases are a match to TRBD1. The junction had 12 bases not matched to a gene; V was cut back by 6 bases and J by 6 bases. CDR3 length: 16 residues. Germline loops: CDR1 LNHDA, CDR2 SQIVND (reference sequence). This chain's CDR3 is CASRSLRTGGRDGYTF. CDR3 nucleotides: TGTGCCAGTAGGAGCCTTCGGACAGGGGGCAGGGATGGCTACACCTTC.